Presented here are 13 T cell receptor beta chains from one specimen sequenced in a study of shared clonotypes between healthy human individuals. Method: immunoSEQ multiplex PCR; TCRdb's copy keeps in-frame clones and lacks some. This table holds just over 2,000,000 clones, 95% found once. Specimen: naive CD4+ T cells sorted from blood. This sample's subset: CD45RA+ positively selected. The origin of the receptors is a young man in good health.

The chain combines TRBV6-6 with TRBJ2-1; 7 bases are shared with TRBD2. Losses at the gene ends were 3 bases for V and 15 bases for J; bases not matched to a gene: 8. The CDR3 is 12 residues long. CDR1 is MNHNY, CDR2 SVGAGI, per germline (reference sequence). The DNA of the CDR3 is TGTGCCAGCAGTTATTCTAGGACTAGTTGGTTCTTC. Residues: CASSYSRTSWFF.

The V call is TRBV7-2, the J call TRBJ2-3; 11 nucleotides agree with TRBD2. The CDR3 has 17 residues. The germline CDR1 and CDR2 sequences are SGHTA and FQGNSA. The V segment lost 1 base and the J segment 0 bases; nucleotides outside the gene matches: 3. CDR3 in DNA: TGTGCCAGCAGCTTAGAGGCTAGCGGGGGGAGCACAGATACGCAGTATTTT. Amino acids: CASSLEASGGSTDTQYF.

V and J are TRBV27 and TRBJ2-1; 9 bases are shared with TRBD2. The CDR3 has 13 residues. Germline CDR1 is MNHEY and CDR2 is SMNVEV (reference sequence). The V and J ends lost 6 bases and 9 bases, in that order; junction bases with no gene match: 6. The CDR3 sequence is CASSHPTSGEQFF. The CDR3 DNA reads TGTGCCAGCAGCCACCCGACTAGCGGTGAGCAGTTCTTC.

The table lists this clone with a few counts. The chain links TRBV5-8 to TRBJ2-1, with a possible D match to TRBD1 (6 bases). The CDR3 sequence is 13 residues long. V lost 4 bases to trimming and J lost 3 bases, with 8 bases between them. CDR1 and CDR2 (germline): SGHTS, YDEGEE. This CDR3 reads CASSPDSYNEQFF. CDR3 coding DNA: TGTGCCAGCAGCCCGGACAGCTACAATGAGCAGTTCTTC.

The chain has TRBV11-2 and TRBJ2-2; D possibly corresponds to TRBD1 (6 bases). V dropped 4 bases and J dropped 0 bases, with 9 bases sitting between them. The germline gives CDR1 SGHAT, CDR2 FQNNGV. There are 15 residues in the CDR3. The CDR3 is CASSSGQPNTGELFF. The DNA for the CDR3 is TGTGCCAGCAGCTCTGGACAGCCGAACACCGGGGAGCTGTTTTTT.

On this clone itself: The sample has other DNA sequences that encode this CDR3 too. The chain couples TRBV9 to TRBJ2-3; D may be TRBD1 (5 bases). The germline V gene encodes CDR1 SGDLS and CDR2 YYNGEE. The CDR3 consists of 11 residues. V dropped 4 bases and J dropped 6 bases, with 6 bases sitting between them. The CDR3 region is CASSPGDTQYF. CDR3 nucleotides: TGTGCCAGCAGCCCAGGGGATACGCAGTATTTT.

As DNA, the CDR3 is TGTGCCAGCAGCTTGCAGGCGACCTATGGCTACACCTTC. It is translated as CASSLQATYGYTF. The chain joins TRBV5-8 to TRBJ1-2; no reliable D call. The V and J ends lost 1 base and 4 bases respectively, with 8 bases between them. The germline V gene encodes CDR1 SGHTS and CDR2 YDEGEE. The CDR3 loop spans 13 amino acids.

The CDR3 sequence is CATSRDRGNSPLHF. CDR3 bases: TGTGCCACCAGCCGGGACAGGGGAAATTCACCCCTCCACTTT. The chain combines TRBV15 with TRBJ1-6, with 10 positions matching TRBD1. CDR1 and CDR2 from the germline V gene are LNHNV and YYDKDF (reference sequence). CDR3 length: 14 amino acids. V lost 5 bases and J lost 7; bases outside the gene matches: 2.

The J gene is TRBJ1-1, the V gene TRBV7-2; D possibly corresponds to TRBD1 (6 bases). Trimming shortened V by 5 bases and J by 4 bases, and 14 bases separated the two germline ends. This CDR3 is built from 14 residues. Germline CDR1 SGHTA, CDR2 FQGNSA. CDR3 coding DNA: TGTGCCAGCAGCGAGGGACACTCAGCCACTGAAGCTTTCTTT. Translating it yields CASSEGHSATEAFF.

To note about this clone: This specimen includes other DNA sequences encoding the same CDR3. This rearrangement joins TRBV5-1 to TRBJ1-5; tentatively, D is TRBD1 (5 bases). The V and J ends lost 4 bases and 0 bases respectively, with 8 bases between them. The V gene's germline CDR1 is SGHRS and CDR2 YFSETQ. This CDR3 has 14 amino acids. The DNA for the CDR3 is TGCGCCAGCAGCCCCGGGGGTAGCAATCAGCCCCAGCATTTT. Residues: CASSPGGSNQPQHF.

The chain recombines TRBV15 with TRBJ2-1; 11 nucleotides agree with TRBD2. Trimming took 5 bases from V and 4 from J; bases not matched to a gene: 4. Germline V lookup: CDR1 LNHNV, CDR2 YYDKDF (reference sequence). The CDR3 has 15 residues. CDR3 DNA sequence: TGTGCCACCAGCCCACTAGCGGGGGCTTACAATGAGCAGTTCTTC. This codes for CATSPLAGAYNEQFF.

The genes are TRBV29-1 and TRBJ2-3; 9 nucleotides match TRBD1. Germline trimming cut 4 bases from V and 0 bases from J; bases unmatched to any gene: 2. Germline V gene lookup returns CDR1 SQVTM and CDR2 ANQGSEA. The CDR3 has 14 amino acids. CDR3 sequence: CSVVQGASTDTQYF. The DNA for the CDR3 is TGCAGCGTTGTACAGGGGGCTAGCACAGATACGCAGTATTTT.

This chain links TRBV10-3 with TRBJ2-7; the D gene is possibly TRBD1 (6 bases). The CDR3 is made up of 14 amino acids. The ends were cut back, 4 bases at V and 4 bases at J, with 14 bases in the middle. Germline V gene sequence: CDR1 ENHRY, CDR2 SYGVKD. The CDR3 DNA is TGTGCCATCAGTGGTGCAGGGGTATTGTACGAGCAGTACTTC. It yields the protein CAISGAGVLYEQYF.